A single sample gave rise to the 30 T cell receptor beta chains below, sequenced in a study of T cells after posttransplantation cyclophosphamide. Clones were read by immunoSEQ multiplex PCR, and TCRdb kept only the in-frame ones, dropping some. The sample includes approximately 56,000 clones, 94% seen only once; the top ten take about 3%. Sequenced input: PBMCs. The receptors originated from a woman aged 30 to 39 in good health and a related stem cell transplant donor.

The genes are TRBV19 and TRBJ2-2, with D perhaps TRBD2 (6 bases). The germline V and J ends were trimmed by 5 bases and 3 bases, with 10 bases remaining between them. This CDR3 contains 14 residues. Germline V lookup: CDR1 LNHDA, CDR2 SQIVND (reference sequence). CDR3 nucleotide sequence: TGTGCCAGTAGTCCTTTAGCGGACACCGGGGAGCTGTTTTTT. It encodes CASSPLADTGELFF.

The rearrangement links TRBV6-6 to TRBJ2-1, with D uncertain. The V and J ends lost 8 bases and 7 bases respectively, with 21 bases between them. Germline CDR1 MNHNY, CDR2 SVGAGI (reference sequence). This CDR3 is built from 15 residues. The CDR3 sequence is CASPMLQQEWNEQFF. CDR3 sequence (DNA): TGTGCCAGCCCTATGTTACAGCAGGAATGGAATGAGCAGTTCTTC.

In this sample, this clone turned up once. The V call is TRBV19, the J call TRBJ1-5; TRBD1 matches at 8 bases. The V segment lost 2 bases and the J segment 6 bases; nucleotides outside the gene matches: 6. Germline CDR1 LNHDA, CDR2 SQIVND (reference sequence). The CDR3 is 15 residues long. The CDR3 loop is CASSIRTGNSQPQHF. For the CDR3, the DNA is TGTGCCAGTAGTATACGGACAGGGAACAGTCAGCCCCAGCATTTT.

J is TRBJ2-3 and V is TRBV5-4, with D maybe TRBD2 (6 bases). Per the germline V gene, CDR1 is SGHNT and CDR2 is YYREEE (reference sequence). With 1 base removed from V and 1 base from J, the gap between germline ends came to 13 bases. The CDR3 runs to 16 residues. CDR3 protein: CASSLRIWGGTDTQYF. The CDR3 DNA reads TGTGCCAGCAGCTTGCGGATCTGGGGGGGCACAGATACGCAGTATTTT.

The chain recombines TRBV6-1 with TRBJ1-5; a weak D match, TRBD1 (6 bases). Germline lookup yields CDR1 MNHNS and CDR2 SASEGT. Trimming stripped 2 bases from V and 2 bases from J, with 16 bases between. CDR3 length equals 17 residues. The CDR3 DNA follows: TGTGCCAGCAGTGAACGGGGGGCCCAGGATCGCAATCAGCCCCAGCATTTT. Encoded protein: CASSERGAQDRNQPQHF.

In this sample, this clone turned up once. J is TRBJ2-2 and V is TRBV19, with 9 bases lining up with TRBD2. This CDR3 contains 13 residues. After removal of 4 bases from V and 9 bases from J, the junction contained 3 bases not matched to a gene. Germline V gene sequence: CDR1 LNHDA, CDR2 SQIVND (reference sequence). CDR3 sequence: CASSTSGDRELFF. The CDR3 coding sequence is TGTGCCAGTAGTACTAGCGGGGACCGGGAGCTGTTTTTT.

Written as DNA, the CDR3 is TGTGCCAGTAGTACAGGGGGAAGAGGTAATTCACCCCTCCACTTT. Protein product: CASSTGGRGNSPLHF. V usage is TRBV19 and J usage is TRBJ1-6; 7 bases line up with TRBD1. The ends lost 4 bases at V and 6 bases at J; junction bases unmatched: 6. This CDR3 contains 15 residues. Germline lookup yields CDR1 LNHDA and CDR2 SQIVND (reference sequence). Full variable domain (missing parts from reference TRBV19 and TRBJ1-6): DGGITQSPKYLFRKEGQNVTLSCEQNLNHDAMYWYRQDPGQGLRLIYYSQIVNDFQKGDIAEGYSVSREKKESFPLTVTSAQKNPTAFYLCASSTGGRGNSPLHFGNGTRLTVT.

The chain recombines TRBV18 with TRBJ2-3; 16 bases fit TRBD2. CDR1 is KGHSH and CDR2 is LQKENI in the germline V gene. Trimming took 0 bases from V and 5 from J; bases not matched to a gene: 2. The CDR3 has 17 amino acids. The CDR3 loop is CASSPPGLAGGQDTQYF. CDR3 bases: TGTGCCAGCTCACCACCGGGACTAGCGGGGGGGCAAGATACGCAGTATTTT. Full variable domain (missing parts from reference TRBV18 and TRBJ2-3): NAGVMQNPRHLVRRRGQEARLRCSPMKGHSHVYWYRQLPEEGLKFMVYLQKENIIDESGMPKERFSAEFPKEGPSILRIQQVVRGDSAAYFCASSPPGLAGGQDTQYFGPGTRLTVL.

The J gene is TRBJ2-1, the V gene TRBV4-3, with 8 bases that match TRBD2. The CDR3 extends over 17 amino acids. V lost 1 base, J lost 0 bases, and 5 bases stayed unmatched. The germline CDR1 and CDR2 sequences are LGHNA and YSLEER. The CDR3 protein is CASSQVLTSGSYNEQFF. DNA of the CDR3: TGCGCCAGCAGCCAAGTACTTACTAGCGGCTCCTACAATGAGCAGTTCTTC.

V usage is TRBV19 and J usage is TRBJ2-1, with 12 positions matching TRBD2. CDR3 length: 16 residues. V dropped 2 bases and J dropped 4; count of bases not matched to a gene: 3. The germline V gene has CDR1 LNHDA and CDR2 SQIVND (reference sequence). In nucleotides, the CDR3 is TGTGCCAGTAGTATACTAGCGGGGGGGCGTTACAATGAGCAGTTCTTC. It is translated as CASSILAGGRYNEQFF. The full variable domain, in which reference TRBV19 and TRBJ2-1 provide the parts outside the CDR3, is DGGITQSPKYLFRKEGQNVTLSCEQNLNHDAMYWYRQDPGQGLRLIYYSQIVNDFQKGDIAEGYSVSREKKESFPLTVTSAQKNPTAFYLCASSILAGGRYNEQFFGPGTRLTVL.

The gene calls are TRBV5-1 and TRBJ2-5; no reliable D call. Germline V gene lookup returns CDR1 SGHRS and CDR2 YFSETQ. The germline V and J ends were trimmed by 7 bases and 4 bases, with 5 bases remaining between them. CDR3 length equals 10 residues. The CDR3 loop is CASGGETQYF. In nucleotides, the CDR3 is TGCGCCAGCGGCGGAGAGACCCAGTACTTC.

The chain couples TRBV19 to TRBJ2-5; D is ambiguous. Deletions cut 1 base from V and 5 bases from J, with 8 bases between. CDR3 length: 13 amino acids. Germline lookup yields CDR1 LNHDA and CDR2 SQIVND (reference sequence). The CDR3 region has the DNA TGTGCCAGTAGTATAGGGGCTTTTGAGACCCAGTACTTC. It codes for CASSIGAFETQYF.

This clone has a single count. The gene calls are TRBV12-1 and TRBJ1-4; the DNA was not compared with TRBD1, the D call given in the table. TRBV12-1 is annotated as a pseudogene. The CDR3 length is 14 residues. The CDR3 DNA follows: TGTGCCAGCAGCTCCGGGACACAGAATGAAAAACTGTTTTTT. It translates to CASSSGTQNEKLFF.

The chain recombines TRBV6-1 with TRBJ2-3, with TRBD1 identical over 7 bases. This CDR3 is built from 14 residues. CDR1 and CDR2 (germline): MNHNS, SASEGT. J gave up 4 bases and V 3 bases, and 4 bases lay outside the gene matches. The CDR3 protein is CASSETQGPDTQYF. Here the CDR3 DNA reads TGTGCCAGCAGTGAGACACAGGGGCCAGATACGCAGTATTTT.

The CDR3 coding sequence is TGTGCCAGTAGTATAGGGGCAGGGGGCGTCTACGAGCAGTACTTC. Translating gives CASSIGAGGVYEQYF. The V call is TRBV19, the J call TRBJ2-7; 8 bases line up with TRBD1. CDR3 length: 15 residues. Germline V gene lookup returns CDR1 LNHDA and CDR2 SQIVND (reference sequence). The V segment lost 1 base and the J segment 3 bases; nucleotides outside the gene matches: 5.

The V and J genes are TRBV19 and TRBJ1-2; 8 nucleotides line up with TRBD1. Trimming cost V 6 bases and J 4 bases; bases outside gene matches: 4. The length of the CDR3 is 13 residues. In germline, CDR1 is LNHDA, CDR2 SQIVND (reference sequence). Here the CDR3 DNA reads TGTGCCAGTAGAGAAGACAGGGGCTATGGCTACACCTTC. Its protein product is CASREDRGYGYTF.

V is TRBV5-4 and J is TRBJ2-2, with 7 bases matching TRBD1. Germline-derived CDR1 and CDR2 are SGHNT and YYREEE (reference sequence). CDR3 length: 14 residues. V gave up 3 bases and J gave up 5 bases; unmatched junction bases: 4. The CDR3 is CASSYRGGTGELFF. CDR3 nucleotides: TGTGCCAGCAGCTACAGGGGTGGGACCGGGGAGCTGTTTTTT.

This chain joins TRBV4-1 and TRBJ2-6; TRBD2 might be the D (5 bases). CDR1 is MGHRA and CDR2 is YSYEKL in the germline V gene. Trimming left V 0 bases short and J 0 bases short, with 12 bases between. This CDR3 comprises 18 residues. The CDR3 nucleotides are TGCGCCAGCAGCCAAGATGAGGGTTGGAGCTCTGGGGCCAACGTCCTGACTTTC. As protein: CASSQDEGWSSGANVLTF.

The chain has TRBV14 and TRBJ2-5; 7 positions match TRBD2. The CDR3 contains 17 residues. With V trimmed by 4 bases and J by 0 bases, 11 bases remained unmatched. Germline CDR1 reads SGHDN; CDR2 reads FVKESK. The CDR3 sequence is CASSPREAGTHQETQYF. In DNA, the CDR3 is TGTGCCAGCAGCCCCCGCGAAGCGGGGACCCACCAAGAGACCCAGTACTTC.

The CDR3 sequence is CASSELRGLNQPQHF. The CDR3 nucleotides are TGTGCCAGCAGTGAACTGAGGGGGCTCAATCAGCCCCAGCATTTT. This chain links TRBV6-1 with TRBJ1-5; 7 bases map to TRBD1. The CDR3 has 15 amino acids. Trimming removed 2 bases from V and 3 bases from J; junction bases left unmatched: 4. Germline CDR1 and CDR2: MNHNS and SASEGT.

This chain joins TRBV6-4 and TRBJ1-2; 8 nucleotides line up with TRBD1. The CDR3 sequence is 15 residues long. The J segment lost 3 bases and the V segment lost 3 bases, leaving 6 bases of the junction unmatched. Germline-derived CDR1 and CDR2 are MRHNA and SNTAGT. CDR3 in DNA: TGTGCCAGCAGTGAATCGCCAGGGGGCGACTATGGCTACACCTTC. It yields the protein CASSESPGGDYGYTF.

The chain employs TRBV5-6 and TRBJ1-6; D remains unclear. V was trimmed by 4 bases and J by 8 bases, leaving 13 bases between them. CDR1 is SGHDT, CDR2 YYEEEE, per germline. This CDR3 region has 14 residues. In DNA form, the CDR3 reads TGTGCCAGCAGCCGGCCTTTCCAGGATTCACCCCTCCACTTT. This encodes CASSRPFQDSPLHF.

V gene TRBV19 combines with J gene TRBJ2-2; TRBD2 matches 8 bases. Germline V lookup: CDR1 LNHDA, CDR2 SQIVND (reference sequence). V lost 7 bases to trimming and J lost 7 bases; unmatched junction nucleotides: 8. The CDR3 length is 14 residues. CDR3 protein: CASIRGGAGGELFF. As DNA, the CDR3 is TGTGCCAGTATTCGGGGGGGCGCCGGCGGGGAGCTGTTTTTT. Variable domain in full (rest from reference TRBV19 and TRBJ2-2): DGGITQSPKYLFRKEGQNVTLSCEQNLNHDAMYWYRQDPGQGLRLIYYSQIVNDFQKGDIAEGYSVSREKKESFPLTVTSAQKNPTAFYLCASIRGGAGGELFFGEGSRLTVL.

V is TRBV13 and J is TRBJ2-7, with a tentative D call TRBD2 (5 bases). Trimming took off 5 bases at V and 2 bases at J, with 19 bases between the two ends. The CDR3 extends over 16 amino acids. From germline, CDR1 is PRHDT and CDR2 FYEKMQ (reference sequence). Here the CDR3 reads CASSQGRWTGTYEQYF. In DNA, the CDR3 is TGTGCCAGCAGCCAAGGGCGTTGGACGGGGACCTACGAGCAGTACTTC.

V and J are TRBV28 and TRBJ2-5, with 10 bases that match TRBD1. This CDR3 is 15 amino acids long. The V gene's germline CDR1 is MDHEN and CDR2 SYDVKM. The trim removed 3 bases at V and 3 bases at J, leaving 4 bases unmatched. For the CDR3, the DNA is TGTGCCAGCAGTTTTCCGGGACAGGGGAAAGAGACCCAGTACTTC. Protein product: CASSFPGQGKETQYF.

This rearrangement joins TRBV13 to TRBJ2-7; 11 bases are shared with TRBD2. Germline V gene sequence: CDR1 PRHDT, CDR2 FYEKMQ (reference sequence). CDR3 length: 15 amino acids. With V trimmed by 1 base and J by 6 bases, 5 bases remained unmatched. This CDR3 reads CASSLVASGRREQYF. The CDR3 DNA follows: TGTGCCAGCAGCTTAGTGGCTAGCGGGAGGCGCGAGCAGTACTTC.

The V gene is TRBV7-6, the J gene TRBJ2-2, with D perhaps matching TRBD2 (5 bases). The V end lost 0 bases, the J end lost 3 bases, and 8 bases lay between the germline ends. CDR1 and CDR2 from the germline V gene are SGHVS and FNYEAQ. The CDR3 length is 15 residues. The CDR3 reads CASSLATGDTGELFF. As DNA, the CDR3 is TGTGCCAGCAGCTTAGCAACCGGGGACACCGGGGAGCTGTTTTTT.

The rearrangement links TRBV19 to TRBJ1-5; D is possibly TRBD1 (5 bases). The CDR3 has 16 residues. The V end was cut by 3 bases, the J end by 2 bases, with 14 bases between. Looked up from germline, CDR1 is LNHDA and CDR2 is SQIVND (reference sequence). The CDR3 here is CASSIGGAGGNQPQHF. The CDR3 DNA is TGTGCCAGTAGTATTGGAGGGGCGGGTGGCAATCAGCCCCAGCATTTT.

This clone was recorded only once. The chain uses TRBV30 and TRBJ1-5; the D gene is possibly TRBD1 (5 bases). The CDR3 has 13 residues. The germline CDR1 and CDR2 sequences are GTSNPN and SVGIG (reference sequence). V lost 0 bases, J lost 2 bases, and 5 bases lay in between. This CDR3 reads CAWSVGGNQPQHF. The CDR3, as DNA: TGTGCCTGGAGTGTAGGGGGCAATCAGCCCCAGCATTTT.

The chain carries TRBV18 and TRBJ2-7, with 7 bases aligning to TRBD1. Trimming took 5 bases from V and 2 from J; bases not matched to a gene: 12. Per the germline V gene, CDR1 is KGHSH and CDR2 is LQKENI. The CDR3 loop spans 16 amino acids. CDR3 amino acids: CASSLTMDRITYEQYF. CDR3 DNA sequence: TGTGCCAGCTCATTGACCATGGACAGGATAACCTACGAGCAGTACTTC.